The source of this TCR beta chain is a study of shared clonotypes between healthy human individuals. Study information: In total, the donors were a couple of women and a few men aged 18 to 49.

Naive-designated CD8 cells lacked CD45RO, were positively enriched for CCR7, and omitted terminally differentiated effector memory CD45RA+ cells. Trimming at V came to 1 base and at J to 4 bases, leaving 5 bases not matched to a gene. The CDR3 extends over 15 amino acids. In germline, CDR1 is SGHTA, CDR2 FQGNSA. Investigators spread the genomic DNA of each subset evenly over several immunoSEQ plates. Profiling relied on immunoSEQ multiplex PCR, and the TCRdb table lists in-frame clones only, not all of them. Found here are fewer than 1 million clones, around 96% of them singletons; the top ten hold under 0.3%.

This sequence originates from a man aged 30-40 years in good health. Sequencing was carried out using naive CD8+ T cells sorted from blood. The rearrangement uses TRBV7-2 and TRBJ2-3; 7 bases agree with TRBD2. CDR3 in DNA: TGTGCCAGCAGCTTAGAGGCGGGAGTGGCAGATACGCAGTATTTT. It codes for CASSLEAGVADTQYF.